This passage covers 23 T cell receptor beta chains from one sample sequenced in a study of blood T cell repertoires in COVID-19. Sequencing was performed with immunoSEQ multiplex PCR; in TCRdb, only in-frame clones are kept and a portion is missing. The sample includes a few hundred thousand clones, 70% to 75% of them seen just once. The sequencing input was peripheral blood. These receptors all stem from a woman at least 80 years old with acute or convalescent COVID-19.

The V gene is TRBV29-1, the J gene TRBJ1-1; 9 bases map to TRBD1. The germline V gene encodes CDR1 SQVTM and CDR2 ANQGSEA. V lost 2 bases, J lost 7 bases, and 11 bases stayed unmatched. The CDR3 sequence is 15 residues long. The CDR3 nucleotides read TGCAGCGTTGAAATGCCGGGACAGGGCTGGAGTGAAGCTTTCTTT. It encodes CSVEMPGQGWSEAFF. The whole variable domain, remainder taken from reference TRBV29-1 and TRBJ1-1, is SAVISQKPSRDICQRGTSLTIQCQVDSQVTMMFWYRQQPGQSLTLIATANQGSEATYESGFVIDKFPISRPNLTFSTLTVSNMSPEDSSIYLCSVEMPGQGWSEAFFGQGTRLTVV.

The gene calls are TRBV15 and TRBJ2-3; D is undetermined. This CDR3 comprises 15 residues. Germline values: CDR1 LNHNV, CDR2 YYDKDF (reference sequence). The ends were cut back, 2 bases at V and 0 bases at J, with 9 bases in the middle. CDR3 DNA: TGTGCCACCAGCAGACAGGATTTTAGCACAGATACGCAGTATTTT. Encoded protein: CATSRQDFSTDTQYF.

This chain joins TRBV3-1 (or the pseudogene TRBV3-2) and TRBJ2-2; D perhaps matches TRBD1 (5 bases). CDR3 size: 15 residues. Trimming removed 1 base at V and 8 bases at J, with 14 bases between. Germline CDR1 is LGHDT and CDR2 is YNNKEL (reference sequence). The CDR3 is CASSQAGKGAGELFF. CDR3 DNA: TGTGCCAGCAGCCAAGCAGGAAAAGGGGCAGGGGAGCTGTTTTTT.

The rearrangement joins TRBV5-1 to TRBJ2-7; 9 bases fit TRBD1. Germline CDR1 and CDR2: SGHRS and YFSETQ. The junction had 11 bases not matched to a gene; V was cut back by 0 bases and J by 4 bases. The CDR3 consists of 17 residues. The CDR3 here is CASSLDSTGTGFYEQYF. DNA of the CDR3: TGCGCCAGCAGCTTGGACTCCACCGGGACAGGGTTTTACGAGCAGTACTTC.

The genes are TRBV2 and TRBJ1-2; no definite D call. CDR1 and CDR2 (germline): SNHLY, FYNNEI. Between the trimmed V and J ends, which lost 7 bases and 4 bases, there was a span of 16 bases. The CDR3 runs 14 residues. In DNA form, the CDR3 reads TGTGCCAGCATCTTAGACACAACTCTCTATGGCTACACCTTC. Translating gives CASILDTTLYGYTF.

This clone showed up just a few times. The CDR3 DNA sequence: TGCGCCAGCAGCCAAGCCCCGGGACAGAAATATGGCTACACCTTC. This translates into CASSQAPGQKYGYTF. The V gene is TRBV4-3, the J gene TRBJ1-2, with TRBD1 identical over 7 bases. Looked up from germline, CDR1 is LGHNA and CDR2 is YSLEER. The CDR3 runs 15 residues. The V and J ends lost 1 base and 5 bases, in that order; junction bases with no gene match: 7.

V usage is TRBV28 and J usage is TRBJ1-3; D call uncertain. The CDR3 spans 17 residues. The V and J ends lost 6 bases and 0 bases respectively, with 18 bases between them. Germline CDR1 reads MDHEN; CDR2 reads SYDVKM. CDR3 sequence (DNA): TGTGCCAGCAGCACTACACCGAGACTAACCTCTGGAAACACCATATATTTT. Translated: CASSTTPRLTSGNTIYF.

This sequence joins TRBV6-6 and TRBJ1-2; tentatively, D is TRBD1 (6 bases). V was pared by 4 bases and J by 7 bases, with 13 bases between. This CDR3 comprises 13 residues. The V gene's germline CDR1 is MNHNY and CDR2 SVGAGI (reference sequence). The DNA of the CDR3 is TGTGCCAGCAGTTTCGTCAGGGGAAGTGGCTACACCTTC. Translating it yields CASSFVRGSGYTF.

Only one count was recorded for this clone. This rearrangement joins TRBV19 to TRBJ1-5; 7 bases are shared with TRBD1. Germline V CDR1 and CDR2: LNHDA, SQIVND (reference sequence). V was pared by 7 bases and J by 1 base, with 7 bases of the junction left unmatched. This CDR3 region has 15 residues. As DNA, the CDR3 is TGTGCCAGTAAAACAGGGGAAGGAAGCAATCAGCCCCAGCATTTT. This codes for CASKTGEGSNQPQHF.

The J gene is TRBJ1-3, the V gene TRBV2; unclear D gene. In germline, CDR1 is SNHLY, CDR2 FYNNEI. This CDR3 contains 15 residues. V gave up 8 bases and J gave up 1 base, with 15 bases separating them. CDR3 DNA: TGTGCCAGCGGAGAAGGAGTTTTATCTGGAAACACCATATATTTT. It specifies CASGEGVLSGNTIYF.

J is TRBJ1-3 and V is TRBV14, with D uncertain. This CDR3 is 13 amino acids long. Per the germline V gene, CDR1 is SGHDN and CDR2 is FVKESK. The V end was cut by 4 bases, the J end by 4 bases, with 8 bases between. The CDR3 DNA reads as TGTGCCAGCAGCCCAGGAGGAGGAAACACCATATATTTT. Translating gives CASSPGGGNTIYF.

The chain has TRBV4-1 and TRBJ2-2; tentative D call: TRBD1 (5 bases). Trimming took 0 bases from V and 3 from J, leaving 11 bases between them. The CDR3 is 16 amino acids. Germline loops: CDR1 MGHRA, CDR2 YSYEKL. CDR3 loop: CASSQEARADTGELFF. CDR3 bases: TGCGCCAGCAGCCAAGAGGCCAGGGCGGACACCGGGGAGCTGTTTTTT.

This clone was recorded a few times. The chain combines TRBV3-1 (or the pseudogene TRBV3-2) with TRBJ1-1, with D possibly matching TRBD1 (5 bases). CDR1 and CDR2 (germline): LGHDT, YNNKEL (reference sequence). Between the trimmed V and J ends, which lost 7 bases and 5 bases, there was a span of 11 bases. The CDR3 is made up of 12 amino acids. In DNA form, the CDR3 reads TGTGCCAGCACCTCAGGGTTGACTGAAGCTTTCTTT. Its translation: CASTSGLTEAFF.

This chain links TRBV4-1 with TRBJ1-1, with TRBD1 as a possible D gene (5 bases). The CDR3 contains 15 residues. Germline V CDR1 and CDR2: MGHRA, YSYEKL. Trimming stripped 4 bases from V and 1 base from J, with 13 bases between. In nucleotides, the CDR3 is TGCGCCAGCAGCCCAGGGCTTCTTGGGAACACTGAAGCTTTCTTT. Residues: CASSPGLLGNTEAFF.

The rearrangement uses TRBV7-2 and TRBJ2-3, with 11 bases that match TRBD1. Germline assignment: CDR1 SGHTA and CDR2 FQGNSA. CDR3 length equals 16 residues. V was clipped by 5 bases and J by 5 bases; unmatched bases: 9. The CDR3 DNA sequence: TGTGCCAGCAGCCCACATCCGGGACAGGGGGTAGATACGCAGTATTTT. Protein: CASSPHPGQGVDTQYF.

This chain uses TRBV11-2 with TRBJ1-3; D gene ambiguous. The CDR3 covers 14 residues. Trimming took off 5 bases at V and 0 bases at J, with 8 bases between the two ends. Germline V gives CDR1 SGHAT, CDR2 FQNNGV. The CDR3 loop reads CASSPEGSGNTIYF. The CDR3 DNA reads TGTGCCAGCAGCCCCGAGGGCTCTGGAAACACCATATATTTT. Full variable domain (outside the CDR3, taken from reference TRBV11-2 and TRBJ1-3): EAGVAQSPRYKIIEKRQSVAFWCNPISGHATLYWYQQILGQGPKLLIQFQNNGVVDDSQLPKDRFSAERLKGVDSTLKIQPAKLEDSAVYLCASSPEGSGNTIYFGEGSWLTVV.

V and J are TRBV10-2 and TRBJ2-3; D may be TRBD2 (6 bases). Per the germline V gene, CDR1 is WSHSY and CDR2 is SAAADI. Trimming took off 2 bases at V and 2 bases at J, with 17 bases between the two ends. This CDR3 contains 17 residues. CDR3 protein: CASSEPRDFLFTDTQYF. CDR3 nucleotides: TGCGCCAGCAGTGAGCCCCGGGACTTCTTATTCACAGATACGCAGTATTTT.

This clone has just one count. The rearrangement links TRBV18 to TRBJ2-1; 8 bases are a match to TRBD2. The germline V gene has CDR1 KGHSH and CDR2 LQKENI. The CDR3 runs 15 residues. With 3 bases clipped from V and 4 bases from J, the junction kept 5 bases outside the gene matches. The CDR3 region is CASSPTGGGYNEQFF. CDR3 nucleotides: TGTGCCAGCTCACCGACGGGGGGGGGATACAATGAGCAGTTCTTC.

Here the CDR3 reads CASSPRTASSGNTIYF. CDR3 coding DNA: TGTGCCAGCAGCCCCCGGACAGCTAGCTCTGGAAACACCATATATTTT. This chain connects TRBV11-2 to TRBJ1-3; the D gene is possibly TRBD1 (6 bases). The CDR3 totals 16 residues. The germline V gene has CDR1 SGHAT and CDR2 FQNNGV. Trimming removed 5 bases from V and 0 bases from J, with 14 bases in between.

Here the CDR3 reads CASSLSGHTNYGYTF. In nucleotides, the CDR3 is TGTGCCAGTAGTTTATCGGGACATACTAACTATGGCTACACCTTC. The V gene is TRBV19, the J gene TRBJ1-2; a weak D match, TRBD1 (6 bases). The germline CDR1 and CDR2 sequences are LNHDA and SQIVND (reference sequence). This CDR3 is built from 15 residues. The germline V and J ends were trimmed by 5 bases and 0 bases, with 13 bases remaining between them.

This clone was detected only once. The chain has TRBV12-3 or TRBV12-4 and TRBJ1-1, with no clear D. The V end lost 5 bases, the J end lost 11 bases, and 18 bases lay between the germline ends. This CDR3 is 13 amino acids long. CDR3 bases: TGTGCCAGCAGTACATCCGGCGGGAGAGGGGCTTTCTTT. Its protein is CASSTSGGRGAFF.

The chain employs TRBV7-5 and TRBJ2-5; the table's D call TRBD1 went unverified against the DNA. TRBV7-5 is listed as a pseudogene. The CDR3 has 15 residues. The CDR3 loop is CARSLRGCREETQYF. CDR3 sequence (DNA): TGTGCCAGAAGCTTAAGGGGGTGTAGGGAAGAGACCCAGTACTTC.

The chain joins TRBV3-1 (or the pseudogene TRBV3-2) to TRBJ1-5; no definite D call. The length of the CDR3 is 17 residues. V was clipped by 1 base and J by 0 bases, with 13 bases between them. Germline CDR1 reads LGHDT; CDR2 reads YNNKEL (reference sequence). CDR3 sequence: CASSQAGRGYSNQPQHF. As DNA, the CDR3 is TGTGCCAGCAGCCAAGCCGGCCGGGGTTATAGCAATCAGCCCCAGCATTTT.